These 20 T cell receptor beta chains originate from one sample sequenced in a study of blood T cells in healthy people across ages (dated by TCRdb to the mid-2010s). The method was 5' RACE. Sequencing used an Illumina HiSeq 2500. A second PCR of about 6 to 11 cycles was run with a J-beta primer mix and a sample-barcoded 5' primer. TCRdb handled the public reads itself, with Q25 trimming in fastp and clone calling in MiXCR, and kept productive beta chains. Each CDR3 protein gets just one entry, which takes the most common genes and DNA from the rows behind it. The sample table records some 900,000 distinct CDR3 sequences; around 48% of these occur just once. Jointly, the top ten make up around 15% of the sample. Sequences were obtained from blood. These receptors were obtained from a man aged 30-40 years in good health.

The chain recombines TRBV12-3 or TRBV12-4 with TRBJ1-6, with a possible D match to TRBD1 (6 bases). The CDR3 runs 17 residues. Trimming took 3 bases from V and 9 from J, leaving 21 bases between them. The CDR3 bases are TGTGCCAGCAGTTTGGCCCGCGAACAGGGAATCGGTTCACCCCTCCACTTT. Protein: CASSLAREQGIGSPLHF.

V and J are TRBV2 and TRBJ2-7, with 10 bases fitting TRBD2. CDR3 length equals 14 residues. The ends lost 5 bases at V and 6 bases at J; junction bases unmatched: 7. The germline V gene has CDR1 SNHLY and CDR2 FYNNEI. CDR3 amino acids: CASSLTSGAGEQYF. In DNA form, the CDR3 reads TGTGCCAGCAGTCTAACTAGCGGGGCGGGCGAGCAGTACTTC.

J is TRBJ2-2 and V is TRBV11-1; 7 nucleotides align to TRBD2. Germline V gene sequence: CDR1 SGHAT, CDR2 FQDESV (reference sequence). The CDR3 covers 15 residues. Trimming removed 3 bases from V and 8 bases from J; junction bases left unmatched: 9. CDR3 amino acids: CASSFTSVNRGELFF. In DNA, the CDR3 is TGTGCCAGCAGCTTTACTAGCGTTAATAGAGGGGAGCTGTTTTTT.

This clonotype was seen once. One end of the junction varies from germline; a read error may be responsible. CDR3 DNA sequence: TGTGCCAGCGGTTTACTCCTAGCGGGGATCTACGAGCAGTACTTC. Amino acids: CASGLLLAGIYEQYF. The rearrangement links TRBV27 to TRBJ2-7, with 9 bases matching TRBD2. In germline, CDR1 is MNHEY, CDR2 SMNVEV (reference sequence). The CDR3 length is 15 residues.

The rearrangement joins TRBV5-1 to TRBJ2-3, with D possibly matching TRBD2 (5 bases). Germline V gene lookup returns CDR1 SGHRS and CDR2 YFSETQ. The CDR3 is made up of 15 amino acids. The V and J ends lost 4 bases and 6 bases respectively, with 18 bases between them. CDR3 region: CASSPGSRVSDTQYF. Here the CDR3 DNA reads TGCGCCAGCAGCCCGGGGTCGAGAGTTTCGGATACGCAGTATTTT.

The V gene is TRBV28, the J gene TRBJ1-6; the D gene is possibly TRBD1 (5 bases). The CDR3 has 14 residues. The V end was cut by 3 bases, the J end by 10 bases, with 13 bases between. Germline V gene lookup returns CDR1 MDHEN and CDR2 SYDVKM. The CDR3 here is CASSLAGRASPLHF. CDR3 coding DNA: TGTGCCAGCAGTTTGGCGGGCAGGGCCTCACCCCTCCACTTT.

This clonotype was recorded a few times. V and J are TRBV5-6 and TRBJ1-1; D remains unclear. Trimming took 2 bases from V and 5 from J, leaving 13 bases between them. Germline CDR1 is SGHDT and CDR2 is YYEEEE. The CDR3 loop spans 14 amino acids. The CDR3 DNA follows: TGTGCCAGCAGCTTTGACGTAAAAGGAACTGAAGCTTTCTTT. As protein: CASSFDVKGTEAFF.

The V and J genes are TRBV9 and TRBJ1-6; TRBD1 matches 9 bases. This CDR3 has 16 residues. CDR1 is SGDLS and CDR2 is YYNGEE in the germline V gene. The ends lost 0 bases at V and 9 bases at J; junction bases unmatched: 7. CDR3 residues: CASSVGSGQGSSPLHF. CDR3 nucleotide sequence: TGTGCCAGCAGCGTAGGATCGGGACAGGGATCTTCACCCCTCCACTTT.

This clonotype has only one observation. The chain links TRBV4-3 to TRBJ1-1; D is unresolved. Between the trimmed V and J ends, which lost 0 bases and 1 base, there was a span of 6 bases. Germline loops: CDR1 LGHNA, CDR2 YSLEER. The CDR3 runs 14 residues. CDR3 DNA: TGCGCCAGCAGCCAAGATACTGCGAACACTGAAGCTTTCTTT. Amino acid sequence: CASSQDTANTEAFF.

In its sample, this clonotype was seen a few times. CDR3 region: CSVGLSRGVLTF. The DNA for the CDR3 is TGCAGCGTTGGGCTAAGCCGTGGCGTCCTGACTTTC. The chain couples TRBV29-1 to TRBJ2-6, with no clear D. The CDR3 is 12 amino acids. V lost 4 bases to trimming and J lost 12 bases, with 13 bases between them. The germline V gene has CDR1 SQVTM and CDR2 ANQGSEA.

The chain joins TRBV12-3 or TRBV12-4 to TRBJ1-1; possible D gene TRBD1, 5 bases. This CDR3 is 15 amino acids long. V gave up 3 bases and J gave up 0 bases, with 11 bases separating them. In DNA form, the CDR3 reads TGTGCCAGCAGTTTCCCCGGGGCGGTGAACACTGAAGCTTTCTTT. Translating gives CASSFPGAVNTEAFF.

This clonotype was recorded a few times. The chain has TRBV12-3 or TRBV12-4 and TRBJ2-5; no clear D gene. CDR3 length equals 12 residues. Trimming took off 2 bases at V and 4 bases at J, with 5 bases between the two ends. CDR3: CASSLFGETQYF. The CDR3 DNA sequence: TGTGCCAGCAGTTTATTTGGAGAGACCCAGTACTTC.

The chain combines TRBV5-1 with TRBJ2-3; TRBD1 matches 11 bases. CDR3 length equals 16 residues. Germline CDR1 SGHRS, CDR2 YFSETQ. V shed 3 bases and J 2 bases; nucleotides not matched to a gene: 5. CDR3 sequence: CASSWGDRGNTDTQYF. In DNA, the CDR3 is TGCGCCAGCAGCTGGGGGGACAGGGGGAACACAGATACGCAGTATTTT.

The chain couples TRBV6-1 to TRBJ2-3, with 11 bases that match TRBD2. Germline trimming cut 4 bases from V and 4 bases from J; bases unmatched to any gene: 4. The CDR3 is made up of 15 amino acids. Germline assignment: CDR1 MNHNS and CDR2 SASEGT. CDR3 coding DNA: TGTGCCAGCAGTGTGATAGCGGGGGGGTCAGATACGCAGTATTTT. Translating gives CASSVIAGGSDTQYF.

This sequence joins TRBV12-3 or TRBV12-4 and TRBJ2-2; TRBD2 might be the D (5 bases). Trimming removed 2 bases at V and 7 bases at J, with 8 bases between. The CDR3 contains 13 residues. This CDR3 reads CASSLRGFGELFF. The CDR3 region has the DNA TGTGCCAGCAGTTTAAGAGGGTTCGGGGAGCTGTTTTTT.

V gene TRBV20-1 combines with J gene TRBJ2-4; 8 nucleotides line up with TRBD2. The J call is in doubt because the DNA end fits TRBJ2-7 better. The CDR3 consists of 13 residues. CDR1 is DFQATT, CDR2 SNEGSKA, per germline (reference sequence). The CDR3 protein is CSASSGEIYEQYF. The CDR3 DNA follows: TGCAGTGCTAGTAGCGGGGAAATCTACGAGCAGTACTTC.

This rearrangement joins TRBV20-1 to TRBJ2-7; D gene uncertain. CDR3 size: 11 residues. With 0 bases removed from V and 4 bases from J, the gap between germline ends came to 4 bases. Germline CDR1 is DFQATT and CDR2 is SNEGSKA (reference sequence). As DNA, the CDR3 is TGCAGTGCTAGAGACCAGTACGAGCAGTACTTC. It translates to CSARDQYEQYF.

The rearrangement links TRBV15 to TRBJ2-4, with 10 bases fitting TRBD1. The J call is doubtful: the DNA matches TRBJ2-7 better. Germline CDR1 LNHNV, CDR2 YYDKDF (reference sequence). This CDR3 contains 15 residues. DNA of the CDR3: TGTGCCACCAGCAGGACCCGGGACAGGGGCTACGAGCAGTACTTC. It yields the protein CATSRTRDRGYEQYF.

The chain joins TRBV20-1 to TRBJ2-1; D is perhaps TRBD2 (7 bases). This CDR3 region has 14 residues. Germline CDR1 DFQATT, CDR2 SNEGSKA (reference sequence). With 1 base removed from V and 9 bases from J, the gap between germline ends came to 16 bases. The chain's CDR3 is CSARVDWGGFEQFF. The DNA for the CDR3 is TGCAGTGCTAGAGTCGATTGGGGGGGCTTTGAGCAGTTCTTC.

This clonotype was picked up one time. The chain couples TRBV7-9 to TRBJ1-5, with 7 bases matching TRBD1. CDR1 is SEHNR, CDR2 FQNEAQ, per germline (reference sequence). The CDR3 sequence is 14 residues long. V dropped 5 bases and J dropped 7; count of bases not matched to a gene: 8. CDR3 nucleotide sequence: TGTGCCAGCAGCCCTGACAGGGTTGTGCAGCCCCAGCATTTT. Residues: CASSPDRVVQPQHF.